A selection of T cell receptor beta chains follows, all from one sample in a study of shared clonotypes between healthy human individuals. Only in-frame clones appear in the TCRdb table, and some are missing; sequencing was by immunoSEQ multiplex PCR. Of 2 million to 2.5 million clones listed, around 93% are singletons. The sample taken for sequencing was naive CD4+ T cells from PBMCs. These receptors came from a man younger than 35 in good health. Some clones in this sample may be carry-over from other donors' samples. The CDR3 runs from the conserved cysteine through the conserved F or W. Fields, in order: J gene, clone size, V gene, D gene, CDR3 protein, CDR3 DNA. The D gene is left open where the match is weak. Clone size is stated in some rows and not others, as once, few, many or a class when expanded.

J gene: TRBJ1-2
clone size: .
V gene: TRBV2
D gene: TRBD1
CDR3 protein: CASLPGGADTRGYTF
CDR3 DNA: TGTGCCAGCCTTCCAGGGGGCGCTGATACGCGGGGCTACACCTTC

J gene: TRBJ2-2
clone size: .
V gene: TRBV29-1
D gene: TRBD1
CDR3 protein: CSVTGDTGELFF
CDR3 DNA: TGCAGCGTTACAGGGGACACCGGGGAGCTGTTTTTT

J gene: TRBJ2-7
clone size: .
V gene: TRBV6-5
D gene: TRBD1
CDR3 protein: CASSERQGIYEQYF
CDR3 DNA: TGTGCCAGCAGCGAAAGACAGGGAATCTACGAGCAGTACTTC

J gene: TRBJ1-4
clone size: .
V gene: TRBV6-6
D gene: .
CDR3 protein: CASIGDNEKLFF
CDR3 DNA: TGTGCCAGCATAGGAGATAATGAAAAACTGTTTTTT

J gene: TRBJ2-3
clone size: .
V gene: TRBV4-1
D gene: TRBD1
CDR3 protein: CASSHWTGGGTDTQYF
CDR3 DNA: TGCGCCAGCAGCCACTGGACAGGGGGCGGCACAGATACGCAGTATTTT

J gene: TRBJ2-1
clone size: .
V gene: TRBV25-1
D gene: TRBD2
CDR3 protein: CASSPTRLAVSYNEQFF
CDR3 DNA: TGTGCCAGCAGCCCAACCCGACTAGCGGTGTCCTACAATGAGCAGTTCTTC

J gene: TRBJ1-5
clone size: .
V gene: TRBV7-8
D gene: .
CDR3 protein: CASSLAGGNQPQHF
CDR3 DNA: TGTGCCAGCAGCTTAGCGGGGGGCAATCAGCCCCAGCATTTT

J gene: TRBJ2-2
clone size: .
V gene: TRBV27
D gene: TRBD2
CDR3 protein: CASPRRASGGNTGELFF
CDR3 DNA: TGTGCCAGCCCACGCCGGGCTAGCGGGGGGAACACCGGGGAGCTGTTTTTT

J gene: TRBJ2-7
clone size: .
V gene: TRBV28
D gene: .
CDR3 protein: CASSFGVYEQYF
CDR3 DNA: TGTGCCAGCAGTTTCGGGGTCTACGAGCAGTACTTC

J gene: TRBJ2-3
clone size: .
V gene: TRBV18
D gene: .
CDR3 protein: CASSPRQPDTQYF
CDR3 DNA: TGTGCCAGCTCACCAAGGCAACCCGATACGCAGTATTTT

J gene: TRBJ1-1
clone size: once
V gene: TRBV5-1
D gene: TRBD1
CDR3 protein: CASSRQGIEDTEAFF
CDR3 DNA: TGCGCCAGCAGTCGACAGGGTATCGAGGACACTGAAGCTTTCTTT

J gene: TRBJ2-2
clone size: few
V gene: TRBV7-6
D gene: TRBD2
CDR3 protein: CASQGTSGNGGELFF
CDR3 DNA: TGTGCCAGCCAGGGGACTAGCGGGAATGGCGGGGAGCTGTTTTTT

J gene: TRBJ1-3
clone size: .
V gene: TRBV19
D gene: TRBD1
CDR3 protein: CASSGTAGNTIYF
CDR3 DNA: TGTGCCAGTAGCGGGACAGCTGGAAACACCATATATTTT

J gene: TRBJ2-2
clone size: .
V gene: TRBV27
D gene: .
CDR3 protein: CASSLSLAISNTGELFF
CDR3 DNA: TGTGCCAGCAGTTTATCTTTAGCGATTTCGAACACCGGGGAGCTGTTTTTT

J gene: TRBJ1-1
clone size: .
V gene: TRBV6-5
D gene: .
CDR3 protein: CASRSTGMNTEAFF
CDR3 DNA: TGTGCCAGCAGATCGACAGGCATGAACACTGAAGCTTTCTTT

J gene: TRBJ2-1
clone size: once
V gene: TRBV4-1
D gene: TRBD1
CDR3 protein: CASTRGQGENNEQFF
CDR3 DNA: TGCGCCAGCACTAGAGGACAGGGGGAAAACAATGAGCAGTTCTTC

J gene: TRBJ2-3
clone size: .
V gene: TRBV30
D gene: TRBD2
CDR3 protein: CTWSGSGSPDTQYF
CDR3 DNA: TGTACCTGGAGTGGTAGCGGGAGCCCAGATACGCAGTATTTT

J gene: TRBJ1-3
clone size: .
V gene: TRBV18
D gene: .
CDR3 protein: CASSPLGAQPSSGNTIYF
CDR3 DNA: TGTGCCAGCTCACCTTTGGGGGCCCAACCCAGCTCTGGAAACACCATATATTTT

J gene: TRBJ2-1
clone size: .
V gene: TRBV15
D gene: .
CDR3 protein: CATSRVLGGGNEQFF
CDR3 DNA: TGTGCCACCAGCAGAGTCCTCGGGGGAGGCAATGAGCAGTTCTTC

J gene: TRBJ2-5
clone size: .
V gene: TRBV28
D gene: TRBD2
CDR3 protein: CASNPGGAGEETQYF
CDR3 DNA: TGTGCCAGCAACCCGGGGGGGGCAGGGGAAGAGACCCAGTACTTC

J gene: TRBJ2-7
clone size: .
V gene: TRBV7-2
D gene: .
CDR3 protein: CASSLQMISYEQYF
CDR3 DNA: TGTGCCAGCAGCCTACAGATGATCTCCTACGAGCAGTACTTC

J gene: TRBJ2-2
clone size: .
V gene: TRBV7-2
D gene: .
CDR3 protein: CASSSPGVTWELFF
CDR3 DNA: TGTGCCAGCAGCTCCCCAGGGGTAACTTGGGAGCTGTTTTTT

J gene: TRBJ1-3
clone size: .
V gene: TRBV2
D gene: .
CDR3 protein: CASSELGPPGVSSGNTIYF
CDR3 DNA: TGTGCCAGCAGTGAATTGGGGCCCCCAGGGGTTAGCTCTGGAAACACCATATATTTT

J gene: TRBJ2-5
clone size: .
V gene: TRBV9
D gene: .
CDR3 protein: CASSEGGGLETQYF
CDR3 DNA: TGTGCCAGCAGCGAGGGTGGGGGGTTGGAGACCCAGTACTTC

J gene: TRBJ1-3
clone size: .
V gene: TRBV4-1
D gene: .
CDR3 protein: CASSRLPGPSGNTIYF
CDR3 DNA: TGCGCCAGCAGCCGGCTACCGGGGCCCTCTGGAAACACCATATATTTT

J gene: TRBJ2-3
clone size: .
V gene: TRBV5-1
D gene: TRBD2
CDR3 protein: CASSGLAGGPDTQYF
CDR3 DNA: TGCGCCAGCAGTGGACTAGCGGGAGGGCCAGATACGCAGTATTTT

J gene: TRBJ2-7
clone size: once
V gene: TRBV10-2
D gene: .
CDR3 protein: CASSELRAYEQYF
CDR3 DNA: TGCGCCAGCAGTGAACTCAGGGCCTACGAGCAGTACTTC

J gene: TRBJ1-3
clone size: .
V gene: TRBV5-1
D gene: .
CDR3 protein: CASSLAGTPYGNTIYF
CDR3 DNA: TGCGCCAGCAGCTTGGCGGGGACACCTTACGGAAACACCATATATTTT

J gene: TRBJ2-1
clone size: once
V gene: TRBV11-2
D gene: TRBD2
CDR3 protein: CASSSTSGNNEQFF
CDR3 DNA: TGTGCCAGCAGCTCTACTAGCGGAAACAATGAGCAGTTCTTC

J gene: TRBJ1-1
clone size: .
V gene: TRBV9
D gene: .
CDR3 protein: CASSVLNLESTHTEAFF
CDR3 DNA: TGTGCCAGCAGCGTCCTCAACCTAGAGAGTACTCACACTGAAGCTTTCTTT

J gene: TRBJ2-1
clone size: .
V gene: TRBV28
D gene: TRBD2
CDR3 protein: CASSTRLAGVYNEQFF
CDR3 DNA: TGTGCCAGCAGTACTCGACTAGCGGGAGTGTACAATGAGCAGTTCTTC